This T cell receptor (beta chain) was recovered during a study of blood T cell repertoires in COVID-19. Study in general: Acute and convalescent COVID-19 samples came from the United States, Italy and Spain.

This clone was seen just once. Trimming left V 4 bases short and J 13 bases short, with 14 bases between. There are 12 residues in the CDR3. Germline V CDR1 and CDR2: SGHDN, FVKESK. Methods used by the authors: Amplifying reference gene primers gave estimates of nucleated cell counts. Some clones are missing from TCRdb's copy, which holds only in-frame ones; the method was immunoSEQ multiplex PCR. Clonal size and the V and J genes are those of that table, whereas D and trimming came from the DNA. The sample yields some 490,000 clones, roughly 85% seen once. The receptor was derived from a human donor in a cohort sampled during active COVID-19. Sequencing was done on a sample of peripheral blood. The chain has TRBV14 and TRBJ2-1, with TRBD2 as a possible D gene (6 bases). The CDR3 region is CASSPPGTPQFF. The CDR3 bases are TGTGCCAGCAGCCCGCCCGGGACTCCTCAGTTCTTC.